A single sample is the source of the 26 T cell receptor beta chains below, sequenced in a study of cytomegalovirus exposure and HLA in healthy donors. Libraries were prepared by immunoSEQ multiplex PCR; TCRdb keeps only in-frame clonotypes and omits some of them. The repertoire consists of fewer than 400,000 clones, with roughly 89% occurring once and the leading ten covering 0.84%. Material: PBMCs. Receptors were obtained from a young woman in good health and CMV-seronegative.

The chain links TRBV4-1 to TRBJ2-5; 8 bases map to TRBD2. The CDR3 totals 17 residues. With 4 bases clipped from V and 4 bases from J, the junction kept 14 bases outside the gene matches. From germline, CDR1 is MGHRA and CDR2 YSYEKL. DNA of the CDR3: TGCGCCAGCAGCCGCCTGTCGCGGGGGGCGGATAGAGAGACCCAGTACTTC. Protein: CASSRLSRGADRETQYF.

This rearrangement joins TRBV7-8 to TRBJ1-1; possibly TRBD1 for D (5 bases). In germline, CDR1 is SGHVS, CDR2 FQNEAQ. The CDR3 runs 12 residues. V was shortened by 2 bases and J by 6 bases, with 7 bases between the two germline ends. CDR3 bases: TGTGCCAGCAGCTTACAGGGATCTGAAGCTTTCTTT. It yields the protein CASSLQGSEAFF.

CDR3 loop: CASSLEGGGYGYTF. DNA of the CDR3: TGTGCCAGCAGCTTGGAAGGGGGTGGGTATGGCTACACCTTC. The chain is built from TRBV5-5 and TRBJ1-2; possible D gene TRBD1, 6 bases. CDR3 length equals 14 residues. V lost 0 bases, J lost 5 bases, and 11 bases lay in between. CDR1 is SGHKS, CDR2 YYEKEE, per germline (reference sequence).

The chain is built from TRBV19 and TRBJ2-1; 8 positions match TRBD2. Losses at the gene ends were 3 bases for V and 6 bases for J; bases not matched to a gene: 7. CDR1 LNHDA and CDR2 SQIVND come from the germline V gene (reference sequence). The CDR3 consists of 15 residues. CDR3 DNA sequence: TGTGCCAGTAGTATGGGTCCTACTAGCGGCAATGAGCAGTTCTTC. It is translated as CASSMGPTSGNEQFF.

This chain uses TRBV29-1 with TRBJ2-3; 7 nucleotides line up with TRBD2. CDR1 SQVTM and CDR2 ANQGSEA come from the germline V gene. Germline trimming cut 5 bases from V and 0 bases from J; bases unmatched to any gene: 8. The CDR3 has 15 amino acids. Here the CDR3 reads CSVRGPGGSTDTQYF. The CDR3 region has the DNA TGCAGCGTTAGGGGACCGGGGGGTAGCACAGATACGCAGTATTTT.

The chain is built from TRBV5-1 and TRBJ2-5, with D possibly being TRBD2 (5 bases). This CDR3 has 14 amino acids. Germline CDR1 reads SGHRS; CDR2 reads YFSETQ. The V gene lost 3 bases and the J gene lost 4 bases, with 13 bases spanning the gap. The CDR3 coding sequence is TGCGCCAGCAGCTCGATGGACTTACCAGAGACCCAGTACTTC. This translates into CASSSMDLPETQYF.

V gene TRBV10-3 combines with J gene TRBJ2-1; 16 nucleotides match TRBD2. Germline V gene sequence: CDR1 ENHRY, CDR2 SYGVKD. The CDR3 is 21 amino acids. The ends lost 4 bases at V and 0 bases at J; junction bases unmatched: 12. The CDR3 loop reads CAISGGTGLAGGRSSYNEQFF. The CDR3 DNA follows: TGTGCCATCAGTGGAGGTACGGGACTAGCGGGAGGGCGGAGCTCCTACAATGAGCAGTTCTTC.

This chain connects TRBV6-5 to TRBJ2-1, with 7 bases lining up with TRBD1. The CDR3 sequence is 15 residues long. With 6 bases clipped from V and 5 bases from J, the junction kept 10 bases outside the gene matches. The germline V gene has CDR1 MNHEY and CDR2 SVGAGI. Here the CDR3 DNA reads TGTGCCAGCAGACCACCGGGACAGAGAAACAATGAGCAGTTCTTC. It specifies CASRPPGQRNNEQFF.

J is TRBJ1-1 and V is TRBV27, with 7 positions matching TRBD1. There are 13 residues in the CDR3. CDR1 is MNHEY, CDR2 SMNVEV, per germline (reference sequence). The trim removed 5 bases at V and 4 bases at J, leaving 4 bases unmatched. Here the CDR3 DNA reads TGTGCCAGCAGTCCGGGGACAGCCACTGAAGCTTTCTTT. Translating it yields CASSPGTATEAFF.

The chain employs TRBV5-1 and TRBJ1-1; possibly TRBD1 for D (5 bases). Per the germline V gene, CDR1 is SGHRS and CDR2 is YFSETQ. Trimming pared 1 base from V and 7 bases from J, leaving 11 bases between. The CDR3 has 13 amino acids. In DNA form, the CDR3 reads TGCGCCAGCAGCTTGCGGGCAGGGATTGAAGCTTTCTTT. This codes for CASSLRAGIEAFF.

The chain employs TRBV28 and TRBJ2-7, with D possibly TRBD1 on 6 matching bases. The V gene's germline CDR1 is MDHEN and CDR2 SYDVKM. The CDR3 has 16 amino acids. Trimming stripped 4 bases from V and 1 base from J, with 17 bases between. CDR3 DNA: TGTGCCAGCAGTTCATCACTACAAACAGGGTCCTACGAGCAGTACTTC. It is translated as CASSSSLQTGSYEQYF.

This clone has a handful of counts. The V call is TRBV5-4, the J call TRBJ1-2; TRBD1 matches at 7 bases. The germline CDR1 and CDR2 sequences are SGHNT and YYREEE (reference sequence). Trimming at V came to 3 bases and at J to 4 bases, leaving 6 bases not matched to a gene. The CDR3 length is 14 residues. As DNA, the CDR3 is TGTGCCAGCAGCTATTGGGACAGTCCCTATGGCTACACCTTC. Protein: CASSYWDSPYGYTF.

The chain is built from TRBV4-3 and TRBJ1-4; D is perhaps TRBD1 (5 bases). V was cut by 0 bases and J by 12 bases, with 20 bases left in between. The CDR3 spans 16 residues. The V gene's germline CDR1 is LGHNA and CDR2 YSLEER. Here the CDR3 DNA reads TGCGCCAGCAGCCAAGAGTCGGGCCAGGGTTATGGAGAACTGTTTTTT. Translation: CASSQESGQGYGELFF.

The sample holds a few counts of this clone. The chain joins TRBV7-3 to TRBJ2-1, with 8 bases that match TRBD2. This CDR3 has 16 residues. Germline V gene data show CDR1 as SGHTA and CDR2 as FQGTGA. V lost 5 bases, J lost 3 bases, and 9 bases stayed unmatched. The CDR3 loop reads CASSLGSSGIYNEQFF. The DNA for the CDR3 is TGTGCCAGCAGCCTGGGGAGTAGCGGGATCTACAATGAGCAGTTCTTC.

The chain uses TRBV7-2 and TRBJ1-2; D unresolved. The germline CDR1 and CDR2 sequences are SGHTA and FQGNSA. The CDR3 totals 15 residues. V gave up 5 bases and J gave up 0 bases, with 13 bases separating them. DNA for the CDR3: TGTGCCAGCAGCCCCCCGGGTGGAGCTAACTATGGCTACACCTTC. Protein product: CASSPPGGANYGYTF.

As DNA, the CDR3 is TGTGCCAGCAAGGGGGTGCAGTCCTACAATGAGCAGTTCTTC. This encodes CASKGVQSYNEQFF. The chain carries TRBV2 and TRBJ2-1, with a tentative D call TRBD1 (6 bases). CDR1 is SNHLY, CDR2 FYNNEI, per germline. The CDR3 covers 14 residues. V was trimmed by 7 bases and J by 1 base, leaving 11 bases between them.

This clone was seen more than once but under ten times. The CDR3 region has the DNA TGCGCCAGCAGCCTCTTACAGGGCACCCGGCAGCCCCAGCATTTT. Its translation is CASSLLQGTRQPQHF. The chain employs TRBV4-1 and TRBJ1-5; possibly TRBD1 for D (6 bases). The CDR3 is made up of 15 amino acids. Germline V gene data show CDR1 as MGHRA and CDR2 as YSYEKL. V was shortened by 4 bases and J by 7 bases, with 17 bases between the two germline ends.

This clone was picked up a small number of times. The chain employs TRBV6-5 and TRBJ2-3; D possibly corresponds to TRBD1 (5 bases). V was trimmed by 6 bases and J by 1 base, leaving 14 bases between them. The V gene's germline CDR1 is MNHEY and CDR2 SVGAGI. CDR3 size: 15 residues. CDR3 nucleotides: TGTGCCAGCAGACCACTGGGCAGGGGCACAGATACGCAGTATTTT. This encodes CASRPLGRGTDTQYF.

The CDR3 reads CASSKGQTFFEQYF. The CDR3 nucleotides are TGTGCCAGCAGCAAGGGACAGACTTTTTTCGAGCAGTACTTC. V is TRBV7-9 and J is TRBJ2-7; TRBD1 agrees at 7 bases. Germline CDR1 is SEHNR and CDR2 is FQNEAQ (reference sequence). The trim removed 5 bases at V and 6 bases at J, leaving 10 bases unmatched. The CDR3 runs 14 residues.

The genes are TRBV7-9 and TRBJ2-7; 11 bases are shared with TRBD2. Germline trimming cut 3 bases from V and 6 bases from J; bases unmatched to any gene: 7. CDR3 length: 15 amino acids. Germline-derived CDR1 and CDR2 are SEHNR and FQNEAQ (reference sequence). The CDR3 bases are TGTGCCAGCAGCTTGGGACTAGCGGCCGATAGCGAGCAGTACTTC. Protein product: CASSLGLAADSEQYF. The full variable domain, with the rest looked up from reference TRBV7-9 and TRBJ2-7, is DTGVSQNPRHKITKRGQNVTFRCDPISEHNRLYWYRQTLGQGPEFLTYFQNEAQLEKSRLLSDRFSAERPKGSFSTLEIQRTEQGDSAMYLCASSLGLAADSEQYFGPGTRLTVT.

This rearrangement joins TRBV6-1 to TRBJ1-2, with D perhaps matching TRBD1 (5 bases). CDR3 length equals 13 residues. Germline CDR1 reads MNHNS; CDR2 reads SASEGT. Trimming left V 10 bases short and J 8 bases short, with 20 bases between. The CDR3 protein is CATEPAGRGGYTF. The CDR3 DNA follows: TGTGCCACCGAACCCGCGGGGCGCGGAGGCTACACCTTC.

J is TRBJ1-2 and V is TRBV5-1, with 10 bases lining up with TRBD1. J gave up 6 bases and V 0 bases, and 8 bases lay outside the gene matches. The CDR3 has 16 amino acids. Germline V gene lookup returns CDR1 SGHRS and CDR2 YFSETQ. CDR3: CASSLAGTGEADGYTF. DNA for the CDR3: TGCGCCAGCAGCTTGGCCGGGACAGGGGAGGCGGATGGCTACACCTTC.

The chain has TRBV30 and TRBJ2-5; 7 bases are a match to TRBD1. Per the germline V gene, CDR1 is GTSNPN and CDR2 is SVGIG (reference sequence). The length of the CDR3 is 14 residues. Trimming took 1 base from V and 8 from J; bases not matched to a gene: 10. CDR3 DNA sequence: TGTGCCTGGAGTGATGGGACAGTCTCAGGAACCCAGTACTTC. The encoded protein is CAWSDGTVSGTQYF.

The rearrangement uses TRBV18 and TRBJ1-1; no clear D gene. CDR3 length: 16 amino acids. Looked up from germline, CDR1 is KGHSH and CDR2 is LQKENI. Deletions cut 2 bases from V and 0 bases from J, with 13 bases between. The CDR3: CASSPVTGTVNTEAFF. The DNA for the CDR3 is TGTGCCAGCTCACCAGTTACTGGAACAGTGAACACTGAAGCTTTCTTT.

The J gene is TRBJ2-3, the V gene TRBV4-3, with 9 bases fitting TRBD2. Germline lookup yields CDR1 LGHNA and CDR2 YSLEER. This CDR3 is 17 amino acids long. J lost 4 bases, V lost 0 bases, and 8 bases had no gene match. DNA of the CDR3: TGCGCCAGCAGCCAAGATACAGCGGGGGGAGTTCCAGATACGCAGTATTTT. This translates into CASSQDTAGGVPDTQYF.

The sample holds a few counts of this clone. The CDR3 loop is CASISDRGYNQPQHF. CDR3 bases: TGTGCCAGCATATCGGACAGGGGATACAATCAGCCCCAGCATTTT. The chain carries TRBV2 and TRBJ1-5; 9 bases map to TRBD1. The J segment lost 3 bases and the V segment lost 7 bases, leaving 7 bases of the junction unmatched. CDR1 SNHLY and CDR2 FYNNEI come from the germline V gene. CDR3 length: 15 residues.